A single sample gave rise to the 18 T cell receptor beta chains below, sequenced in a study of post-analysis software for immune sequencing data. Presence of unique molecular identifiers characterized the TCR beta cDNA libraries. TCRdb re-derived calls from the PCR reads in MiXCR, one entry per CDR3 protein. The sample shows 650,000 to 850,000 distinct CDR3 sequences, approximately 50% of them seen only once. Their recognized antigens are unknown. Findings and caveats of the study: Patients used five TRBV segments, including TRBV5-6, TRBV5-1 and TRBV20-1, more often than controls.

Specimen: blood. Receptors were obtained from a girl under 18 with multiple sclerosis.

The chain couples TRBV6-2 or TRBV6-3 to TRBJ2-3, with 9 bases that match TRBD2. Germline V gives CDR1 MNHEY, CDR2 SVGEGT. The CDR3 loop spans 15 amino acids. Unmatched junction bases numbered 6, after V lost 6 bases and J lost 2 bases. CDR3: CASRSLAGHTDTQYF. The CDR3 region has the DNA TGTGCCAGCAGATCACTAGCGGGCCACACAGATACGCAGTATTTT.

The chain uses TRBV19 and TRBJ1-2; 7 bases agree with TRBD1. Germline V gives CDR1 LNHDA, CDR2 SQIVND (reference sequence). The length of the CDR3 is 13 residues. V dropped 6 bases and J dropped 6; count of bases not matched to a gene: 7. The DNA of the CDR3 is TGTGCCAGTAGGGAACAGGGGTCCCATGGCTACACCTTC. This encodes CASREQGSHGYTF.

This clonotype was observed a handful of times. The chain has TRBV2 and TRBJ2-7; 10 nucleotides line up with TRBD2. Per the germline V gene, CDR1 is SNHLY and CDR2 is FYNNEI. V dropped 2 bases and J dropped 1; count of bases not matched to a gene: 8. This CDR3 spans 17 amino acids. The CDR3 region is CASSESTLAGVSYEQYF. CDR3 bases: TGTGCCAGCAGTGAATCGACCCTAGCGGGAGTATCCTACGAGCAGTACTTC.

This clonotype was seen a handful of times. This chain joins TRBV11-2 and TRBJ2-1; 12 bases are shared with TRBD2. Per the germline V gene, CDR1 is SGHAT and CDR2 is FQNNGV. V lost 5 bases and J lost 8; bases outside the gene matches: 13. CDR3 length equals 17 residues. The CDR3 DNA follows: TGTGCCAGCAGCCTATACAGGACTAGCGGGATCGGCGATGAGCAGTTCTTC. Its protein is CASSLYRTSGIGDEQFF.

This clonotype was found a few times. The chain is built from TRBV20-1 and TRBJ2-7; 7 bases agree with TRBD2. Trimming cost V 2 bases and J 4 bases; bases outside gene matches: 8. The CDR3 is 14 amino acids. CDR1 is DFQATT, CDR2 SNEGSKA, per germline (reference sequence). The CDR3 region is CSARTGTTSYEQYF. CDR3 nucleotides: TGCAGTGCTAGAACCGGGACTACCTCTTACGAGCAGTACTTC.

The chain couples TRBV29-1 to TRBJ1-2, with 7 bases aligning to TRBD1. This CDR3 spans 12 amino acids. The germline V gene encodes CDR1 SQVTM and CDR2 ANQGSEA. After removal of 7 bases from V and 3 bases from J, the junction contained 5 bases not matched to a gene. The CDR3 spells CSATRGDYGYTF. DNA of the CDR3: TGCAGCGCAACCAGGGGGGACTATGGCTACACCTTC.

The chain carries TRBV12-3 or TRBV12-4 and TRBJ2-7, with no clear D. Trimming pared 1 base from V and 3 bases from J, leaving 7 bases between. This CDR3 comprises 13 residues. The CDR3 here is CASSLVRYYEQYF. The CDR3, as DNA: TGTGCCAGCAGTTTAGTCCGGTACTACGAGCAGTACTTC.

The CDR3 DNA follows: TGCAGCGTTGAAAGCGTCGATGAGACCCAGTACTTC. It is translated as CSVESVDETQYF. The chain combines TRBV29-1 with TRBJ2-5; no firm D call. The length of the CDR3 is 12 residues. The V gene lost 2 bases and the J gene lost 5 bases, with 9 bases spanning the gap. Germline V lookup: CDR1 SQVTM, CDR2 ANQGSEA.

V and J are TRBV4-2 and TRBJ1-5; 8 nucleotides agree with TRBD1. The CDR3 consists of 17 residues. V was clipped by 0 bases and J by 0 bases; unmatched bases: 4. Germline V gene lookup returns CDR1 LGHNA and CDR2 YNFKEQ. The CDR3 DNA reads TGTGCCAGCAGCCAAGAGTACAGGGGGGCTAGCAATCAGCCCCAGCATTTT. Translated: CASSQEYRGASNQPQHF.

Comments on this clonotype: With a much larger clone just one base away, this may be a read error. The genes are TRBV2 and TRBJ1-6; D uncertain. V was trimmed by 4 bases and J by 7 bases, leaving 14 bases between them. This CDR3 is 15 amino acids long. The germline V gene has CDR1 SNHLY and CDR2 FYNNEI. The CDR3 nucleotides read TGTGCCAGCAGTGTGGGTTGGCCAGAGAATTCACCCCTCCACTTT. It codes for CASSVGWPENSPLHF.

This clonotype was found once. The rearrangement uses TRBV5-1 and TRBJ2-3; D possibly corresponds to TRBD1 (5 bases). Germline CDR1 SGHRS, CDR2 YFSETQ. Between the trimmed V and J ends, which lost 5 bases and 0 bases, there was a span of 19 bases. CDR3 size: 17 residues. CDR3 loop: CASRATRQSSSTDTQYF. CDR3 sequence (DNA): TGCGCCAGCAGGGCGACGAGACAGAGCTCTAGCACAGATACGCAGTATTTT.

The rearrangement uses TRBV5-1 and TRBJ1-1; TRBD1 matches 10 bases. CDR3 length: 18 residues. Losses at the gene ends were 3 bases for V and 0 bases for J; bases not matched to a gene: 11. Germline CDR1 and CDR2: SGHRS and YFSETQ. The CDR3 reads CASSYPRQGAGVNTEAFF. As DNA, the CDR3 is TGCGCCAGCAGCTACCCGCGACAGGGGGCGGGTGTGAACACTGAAGCTTTCTTT. Full variable domain (remainder filled in from reference TRBV5-1 and TRBJ1-1): KAGVTQTPRYLIKTRGQQVTLSCSPISGHRSVSWYQQTPGQGLQFLFEYFSETQRNKGNFPGRFSGRQFSNSRSEMNVSTLELGDSALYLCASSYPRQGAGVNTEAFFGQGTRLTVV.

The chain carries TRBV7-6 and TRBJ2-7; 9 bases are shared with TRBD1. The DNA end favors TRBJ2-5, so the J call may be wrong. Looked up from germline, CDR1 is SGHVS and CDR2 is FNYEAQ. The CDR3 extends over 14 amino acids. The CDR3 here is CASSLGQGEVTQYF. Here the CDR3 DNA reads TGTGCCAGCAGCTTGGGACAGGGTGAGGTGACCCAGTACTTC.

This clonotype was recorded a few times. This chain uses TRBV20-1 with TRBJ2-3; D is perhaps TRBD2 (6 bases). The CDR3 spans 16 residues. V lost 6 bases to trimming and J lost 6 bases, with 25 bases between them. Germline lookup yields CDR1 DFQATT and CDR2 SNEGSKA (reference sequence). CDR3 protein: CSADGEAEGPRDTQYF. In DNA, the CDR3 is TGCAGTGCGGATGGGGAGGCGGAGGGCCCCCGGGATACGCAGTATTTT.

The rearrangement joins TRBV5-1 to TRBJ1-1, with unresolved D. CDR1 is SGHRS, CDR2 YFSETQ, per germline. Trimming stripped 6 bases from V and 5 bases from J, with 14 bases between. CDR3 length: 13 amino acids. The CDR3 loop reads CASKTQPGTEAFF. The CDR3 bases are TGCGCCAGCAAAACGCAGCCCGGAACTGAAGCTTTCTTT.

Only one count was recorded for this clonotype. The CDR3 DNA sequence: TGCGCCAGCAGCTTGGAAGCGGGGGACCGACAAGATACGCAGTATTTT. This translates into CASSLEAGDRQDTQYF. The chain carries TRBV5-1 and TRBJ2-3, with 8 bases lining up with TRBD2. The CDR3 is 16 amino acids. V gave up 0 bases and J gave up 5 bases; unmatched junction bases: 8. CDR1 is SGHRS, CDR2 YFSETQ, per germline. Based on the CDR3 plus reference TRBV5-1 and TRBJ2-3, the full variable domain is KAGVTQTPRYLIKTRGQQVTLSCSPISGHRSVSWYQQTPGQGLQFLFEYFSETQRNKGNFPGRFSGRQFSNSRSEMNVSTLELGDSALYLCASSLEAGDRQDTQYFGPGTRLTVL.

The V and J genes are TRBV7-3 and TRBJ2-1; maybe TRBD2 (6 bases). Trimming stripped 0 bases from V and 5 bases from J, with 20 bases between. The CDR3 extends over 18 amino acids. Germline-derived CDR1 and CDR2 are SGHTA and FQGTGA. CDR3 sequence reads: CASSLTRSGAPHHNEQFF. The CDR3 bases are TGTGCCAGCAGCTTAACGCGGTCGGGAGCCCCACACCACAATGAGCAGTTCTTC.

This clonotype is a singleton in its sample. The chain joins TRBV5-1 to TRBJ2-6; D is undetermined. V lost 5 bases and J lost 4, with 16 bases in between. The CDR3 is 16 amino acids. Germline V CDR1 and CDR2: SGHRS, YFSETQ. The DNA for the CDR3 is TGCGCCAGCAGTTCCAAGCAAGGATCCGGGGCCAACGTCCTGACTTTC. Translated: CASSSKQGSGANVLTF.